This T cell receptor (beta chain) was profiled in a study of blood T cell repertoires in COVID-19. Authors' processing steps: Reference gene primer amplification yielded estimated nucleated cell counts. Some clones are missing from TCRdb's copy, which holds only in-frame ones; the method was immunoSEQ multiplex PCR. The V and J calls and clone size were taken over from that table, and D and trimming were inferred from the DNA. This sample has some 130,000 clones; around nine tenths occur once, and the top ten carry about an eighth. This clone was seen only once. With V trimmed by 2 bases and J by 5 bases, 7 bases remained unmatched. The CDR3 contains 15 residues. In germline, CDR1 is MNHEY, CDR2 SVGEGT.

The rearrangement uses TRBV6-2 or TRBV6-3 and TRBJ1-2; TRBD1 matches 8 bases. This TCR derives from a woman in her 70s with COVID-19, enrolled during active disease. The sequencing sample was made of peripheral blood. CDR3 nucleotides: TGTGCCAGCAGTTACAGTCCGGGACAGGCGTATGGCTACACCTTC. This translates into CASSYSPGQAYGYTF.